This T cell receptor beta chain was recorded in a study of cytomegalovirus exposure and HLA in healthy donors. Regarding the study as a whole: A later analysis found common viral pathogens apparently linked to several of the most significant clusters.

Turning to this clone: Its target is unknown.

V dropped 2 bases and J dropped 7 bases, with 15 bases sitting between them. Germline CDR1 is GTSNPN and CDR2 is SVGIG (reference sequence). This CDR3 contains 14 residues. Primers: 60 Vbeta forward and 13 Jbeta reverse. Per the original data handling: Later reanalysis found about 78 million unique TCR beta chains, around 10 million of them shared. Some clones are missing from TCRdb's copy, which holds only in-frame ones; the method was immunoSEQ multiplex PCR. V, J and clone size reflect that table, while D and trimming were determined from the DNA. The sample shows 89,000 or so clones, 84% of them seen only once.

The clonotype originates from a woman between 18 and 30 years old in good health and CMV-seropositive. The sequenced sample consisted of PBMCs. This chain connects TRBV30 to TRBJ2-1; TRBD1 is a possible D gene (6 bases). The CDR3 nucleotides read TGTGCCTGGAGTTCAAAGCAGGGGTGGAATGAGCAGTTCTTC. The encoded protein is CAWSSKQGWNEQFF.